The 21 T cell receptor beta chains below come from one sample, sequenced in a study of cytomegalovirus exposure and HLA in healthy donors. PCR was performed using 60 Vbeta and 13 Jbeta primers. The method was immunoSEQ multiplex PCR; TCRdb's version includes in-frame clones alone and lacks a portion of them. The sample holds approximately 150,000 clones; just under 80% are singletons and the top ten take 9.5% to 10%. Sequencing used PBMCs. The receptors derive from a man between 18 and 29 years old in good health and CMV-seropositive.

The chain employs TRBV19 and TRBJ2-1; 8 nucleotides match TRBD2. CDR1 LNHDA and CDR2 SQIVND come from the germline V gene (reference sequence). V lost 2 bases and J lost 6; bases outside the gene matches: 6. The CDR3 has 15 amino acids. The CDR3 DNA is TGTGCCAGTAGTATATCAAGCGGGAGTGGCAATGAGCAGTTCTTC. This encodes CASSISSGSGNEQFF.

This clone was detected once. V usage is TRBV5-4 and J usage is TRBJ2-2; D is perhaps TRBD1 (7 bases). Germline V CDR1 and CDR2: SGHNT, YYREEE (reference sequence). The CDR3 is made up of 15 amino acids. Trimming cost V 0 bases and J 4 bases, with 10 bases left between them. In DNA form, the CDR3 reads TGTGCCAGCAGCTTGGACAGGGGAGGCACCGGGGAGCTGTTTTTT. Translated: CASSLDRGGTGELFF. The entire variable domain, with the rest obtained from reference TRBV5-4 and TRBJ2-2, is as follows: ETGVTQSPTHLIKTRGQQVTLRCSSQSGHNTVSWYQQALGQGPQFIFQYYREEENGRGNFPPRFSGLQFPNYSSELNVNALELDDSALYLCASSLDRGGTGELFFGEGSRLTVL.

J is TRBJ2-7 and V is TRBV27; D unresolved. The V end lost 2 bases, the J end lost 6 bases, and 11 bases lay between the germline ends. Germline assignment: CDR1 MNHEY and CDR2 SMNVEV (reference sequence). The CDR3 is made up of 13 amino acids. The CDR3, as DNA: TGTGCCAGCAGTTTAGCCGTTTCCGGCGAGCAGTACTTC. Translated: CASSLAVSGEQYF.

The rearrangement links TRBV18 to TRBJ1-2; no firm D call. Germline CDR1 is KGHSH and CDR2 is LQKENI. The CDR3 runs 15 residues. Trimming left V 2 bases short and J 0 bases short, with 10 bases between. The CDR3 coding sequence is TGTGCCAGCTCACCAGACCGACTAACTAACTATGGCTACACCTTC. This codes for CASSPDRLTNYGYTF. Complete variable domain (other parts from reference TRBV18 and TRBJ1-2): NAGVMQNPRHLVRRRGQEARLRCSPMKGHSHVYWYRQLPEEGLKFMVYLQKENIIDESGMPKERFSAEFPKEGPSILRIQQVVRGDSAAYFCASSPDRLTNYGYTFGSGTRLTVV.

This rearrangement joins TRBV7-9 to TRBJ2-2; maybe TRBD2 (5 bases). The V end was cut by 1 base, the J end by 4 bases, with 16 bases between. The CDR3 contains 17 residues. Germline V lookup: CDR1 SEHNR, CDR2 FQNEAQ (reference sequence). Here the CDR3 reads CASSLGARQGLTGELFF. The CDR3, as DNA: TGTGCCAGCAGCTTAGGGGCTCGACAAGGACTCACCGGGGAGCTGTTTTTT.

The gene calls are TRBV27 and TRBJ1-1, with a weak D call TRBD1 (6 bases). CDR1 and CDR2 (germline): MNHEY, SMNVEV (reference sequence). Between the trimmed V and J ends, which lost 6 bases and 7 bases, there was a span of 15 bases. This CDR3 comprises 13 residues. In nucleotides, the CDR3 is TGTGCCAGCAGCGTCCAGGGGATTGATGAAGCTTTCTTT. Its protein product is CASSVQGIDEAFF.

The chain uses TRBV15 and TRBJ1-6; TRBD1 matches 8 bases. The CDR3 is 14 amino acids. Per the germline V gene, CDR1 is LNHNV and CDR2 is YYDKDF (reference sequence). V trimming: 5 bases; J trimming: 10 bases; junction bases outside the gene matches: 7. CDR3: CATSPRTGNSPLHF. The CDR3 coding sequence is TGTGCCACCAGCCCCCGGACAGGGAACTCACCCCTCCACTTT. The whole variable domain, remainder taken from reference TRBV15 and TRBJ1-6, is DAMVIQNPRYQVTQFGKPVTLSCSQTLNHNVMYWYQQKSSQAPKLLFHYYDKDFNNEADTPDNFQSRRPNTSFCFLDIRSPGLGDTAMYLCATSPRTGNSPLHFGNGTRLTVT.

The rearrangement links TRBV16 to TRBJ1-1, with D perhaps matching TRBD1 (6 bases). Germline CDR1 is KGHSY and CDR2 is FQNENV. The CDR3 has 13 residues. Trimming took off 0 bases at V and 4 bases at J, with 6 bases between the two ends. The CDR3 coding sequence is TGTGCCAGCAGCCAATCAGGGGGCACTGAAGCTTTCTTT. This codes for CASSQSGGTEAFF.

The chain is built from TRBV5-1 and TRBJ2-5; TRBD1 matches at 11 bases. The CDR3 extends over 17 amino acids. From germline, CDR1 is SGHRS and CDR2 YFSETQ. V shed 4 bases, J shed 4 bases, and the junction held 12 bases outside the gene matches. CDR3 in DNA: TGCGCCAGCAGCCCGGCCCCCGGACAGGGGGCATCAGAGACCCAGTACTTC. Its translation: CASSPAPGQGASETQYF.

The rearrangement links TRBV11-2 to TRBJ1-1; D is unclear. The V end lost 0 bases, the J end lost 5 bases, and 16 bases lay between the germline ends. Germline values: CDR1 SGHAT, CDR2 FQNNGV. CDR3 length equals 16 residues. CDR3 protein: CASSLEVGVSGTEAFF. In DNA form, the CDR3 reads TGTGCCAGCAGCTTAGAGGTCGGTGTTTCGGGGACTGAAGCTTTCTTT.

The V and J genes are TRBV7-3 and TRBJ2-3, with 8 bases fitting TRBD1. V dropped 0 bases and J dropped 5; count of bases not matched to a gene: 7. This CDR3 contains 16 residues. Germline values: CDR1 SGHTA, CDR2 FQGTGA. The CDR3: CASSLTGRGRGDTQYF. The CDR3 DNA follows: TGTGCCAGCAGCTTAACGGGCAGGGGGCGGGGAGATACGCAGTATTTT.

This rearrangement joins TRBV29-1 to TRBJ2-6; 7 bases line up with TRBD2. The CDR3 is 14 residues long. CDR1 SQVTM and CDR2 ANQGSEA come from the germline V gene. The V and J ends lost 5 bases and 2 bases, in that order; junction bases with no gene match: 3. As DNA, the CDR3 is TGCAGCGTTTTCGGGGGGACTGGGGCCAACGTCCTGACTTTC. Translating it yields CSVFGGTGANVLTF.

This clone was seen just once. The chain joins TRBV29-1 to TRBJ1-5, with D hard to call. Trimming shortened V by 4 bases and J by 5 bases, and 9 bases separated the two germline ends. This CDR3 spans 12 amino acids. CDR1 and CDR2 (germline): SQVTM, ANQGSEA. The CDR3 DNA reads as TGCAGCGTTGTTATCCGTGATCAGCCCCAGCATTTT. Its translation is CSVVIRDQPQHF.

As concerns this clone: The same CDR3 also results from other DNA sequences found in this sample. The chain employs TRBV5-1 and TRBJ1-1, with 8 bases fitting TRBD1. CDR3 length: 15 residues. V gave up 3 bases and J gave up 0 bases; unmatched junction bases: 4. Germline V CDR1 and CDR2: SGHRS, YFSETQ. CDR3 in DNA: TGCGCCAGCAGCTCCCGACAGGGGATGAACACTGAAGCTTTCTTT. It translates to CASSSRQGMNTEAFF. Full variable domain (outside the CDR3, taken from reference TRBV5-1 and TRBJ1-1): KAGVTQTPRYLIKTRGQQVTLSCSPISGHRSVSWYQQTPGQGLQFLFEYFSETQRNKGNFPGRFSGRQFSNSRSEMNVSTLELGDSALYLCASSSRQGMNTEAFFGQGTRLTVV.

V gene TRBV29-1 combines with J gene TRBJ2-7, with a tentative D call TRBD2 (6 bases). The germline V gene has CDR1 SQVTM and CDR2 ANQGSEA. Trimming left V 5 bases short and J 0 bases short, with 11 bases between. This CDR3 contains 13 residues. The CDR3 DNA is TGCAGCGTTTTGGCGGGGAGCTCCTACGAGCAGTACTTC. This gives the protein CSVLAGSSYEQYF.

The V and J genes are TRBV27 and TRBJ2-5; tentatively, D is TRBD2 (6 bases). The J call is in doubt because the DNA end fits TRBJ2-7 better. The V gene's germline CDR1 is MNHEY and CDR2 SMNVEV (reference sequence). This CDR3 is 14 amino acids long. The CDR3 DNA is TGTGCCAGCAGTTTATACGGGAGTGGGTACGAGCAGTACTTC. It translates to CASSLYGSGYEQYF.

The chain is built from TRBV6-4 and TRBJ2-1, with TRBD1 identical over 10 bases. J was trimmed by 6 bases and V by 4 bases; bases with no gene match: 3. CDR1 is MRHNA, CDR2 SNTAGT, per germline. CDR3 size: 14 residues. This CDR3 reads CASSGGTGANEQFF. The CDR3 region has the DNA TGTGCCAGCAGTGGTGGGACAGGGGCCAATGAGCAGTTCTTC.

This clone was found a few times. V and J are TRBV28 and TRBJ1-5; D is possibly TRBD1 (6 bases). V shed 4 bases and J shed 0 bases, with 13 bases lying between them. Looked up from germline, CDR1 is MDHEN and CDR2 is SYDVKM. CDR3 length equals 16 residues. DNA for the CDR3: TGTGCCAGCAGTTCCTCCGGACAGAATAGCAATCAGCCCCAGCATTTT. It codes for CASSSSGQNSNQPQHF.

This clone was recorded a few times. V gene TRBV5-4 combines with J gene TRBJ1-3; TRBD1 agrees at 7 bases. V lost 7 bases to trimming and J lost 0 bases; unmatched junction nucleotides: 7. The germline gives CDR1 SGHNT, CDR2 YYREEE (reference sequence). The CDR3 is 15 residues long. In DNA form, the CDR3 reads TGTGCCAGCGTAGATCAGGGGGACTCTGGAAACACCATATATTTT. This codes for CASVDQGDSGNTIYF. Full variable domain (remainder filled in from reference TRBV5-4 and TRBJ1-3): ETGVTQSPTHLIKTRGQQVTLRCSSQSGHNTVSWYQQALGQGPQFIFQYYREEENGRGNFPPRFSGLQFPNYSSELNVNALELDDSALYLCASVDQGDSGNTIYFGEGSWLTVV.

In its sample, this clone was seen once. Germline and junction disagree at one end, which may indicate a read error. The chain is built from TRBV19 and TRBJ1-2; D remains unclear. The germline V gene encodes CDR1 LNHDA and CDR2 SQIVND (reference sequence). This CDR3 has 11 amino acids. The CDR3 DNA reads as TGTACCAGTAGTATAGGAGATGGCTACACCTTC. Protein sequence: CTSSIGDGYTF.

J is TRBJ2-5 and V is TRBV5-4; 10 nucleotides line up with TRBD2. Germline V CDR1 and CDR2: SGHNT, YYREEE (reference sequence). The V gene end was trimmed by 4 bases and the J gene end by 5 bases; junction bases not matched to a gene: 11. The CDR3 contains 16 residues. The CDR3 DNA follows: TGTGCCAGCAGCCCCACCTACGGGACTAGCGCGGAGACCCAGTACTTC. This gives the protein CASSPTYGTSAETQYF.